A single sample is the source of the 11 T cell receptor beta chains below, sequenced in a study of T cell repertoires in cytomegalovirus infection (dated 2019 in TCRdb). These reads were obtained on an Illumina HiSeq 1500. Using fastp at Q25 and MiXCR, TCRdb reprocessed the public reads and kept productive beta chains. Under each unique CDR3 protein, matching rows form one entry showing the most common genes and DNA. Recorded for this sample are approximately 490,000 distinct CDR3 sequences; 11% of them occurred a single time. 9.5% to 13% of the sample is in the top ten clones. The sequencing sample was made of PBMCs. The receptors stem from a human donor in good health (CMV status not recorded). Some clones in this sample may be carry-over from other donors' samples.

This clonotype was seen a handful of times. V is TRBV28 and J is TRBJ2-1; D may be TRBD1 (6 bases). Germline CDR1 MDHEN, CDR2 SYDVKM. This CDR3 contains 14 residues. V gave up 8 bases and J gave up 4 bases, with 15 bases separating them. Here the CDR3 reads CASLRQDVYNEQFF. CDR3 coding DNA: TGTGCCAGCCTTAGACAGGATGTATACAATGAGCAGTTCTTC.

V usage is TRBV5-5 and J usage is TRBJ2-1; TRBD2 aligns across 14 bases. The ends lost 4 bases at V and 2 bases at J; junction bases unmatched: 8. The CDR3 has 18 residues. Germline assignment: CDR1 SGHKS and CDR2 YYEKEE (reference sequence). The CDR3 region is CASSQGLAGVIAYNEQFF. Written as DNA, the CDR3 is TGTGCCAGCAGCCAGGGACTAGCGGGAGTAATTGCCTACAATGAGCAGTTCTTC.

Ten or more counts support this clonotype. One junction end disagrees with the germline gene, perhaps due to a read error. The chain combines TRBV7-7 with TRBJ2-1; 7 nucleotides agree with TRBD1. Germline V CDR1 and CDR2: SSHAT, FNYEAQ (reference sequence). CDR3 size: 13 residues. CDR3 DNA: TGTGCTAGCAGCCTAGACAGGGCATATGAGCAGTTCTTC. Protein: CASSLDRAYEQFF. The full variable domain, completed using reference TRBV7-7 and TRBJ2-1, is GAGVSQSPRYKVTKRGQDVTLRCDPISSHATLYWYQQALGQGPEFLTYFNYEAQPDKSGLPSDRFSAERPEGSISTLTIQRTEQRDSAMYRCASSLDRAYEQFFGPGTRLTVL.

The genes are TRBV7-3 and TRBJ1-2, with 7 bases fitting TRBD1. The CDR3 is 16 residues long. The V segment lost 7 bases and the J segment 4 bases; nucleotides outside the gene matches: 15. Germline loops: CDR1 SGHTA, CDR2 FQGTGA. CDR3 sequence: CASTNGTARGFYGYTF. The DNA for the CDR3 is TGTGCCAGCACCAACGGGACAGCAAGGGGCTTCTATGGCTACACCTTC.

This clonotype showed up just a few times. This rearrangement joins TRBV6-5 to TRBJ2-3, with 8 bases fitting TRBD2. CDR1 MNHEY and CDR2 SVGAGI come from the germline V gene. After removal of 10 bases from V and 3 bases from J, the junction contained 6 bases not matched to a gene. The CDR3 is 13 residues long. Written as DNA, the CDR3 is TGTGCCACCGGGAGGGATGGGACAGATACGCAGTATTTT. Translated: CATGRDGTDTQYF.

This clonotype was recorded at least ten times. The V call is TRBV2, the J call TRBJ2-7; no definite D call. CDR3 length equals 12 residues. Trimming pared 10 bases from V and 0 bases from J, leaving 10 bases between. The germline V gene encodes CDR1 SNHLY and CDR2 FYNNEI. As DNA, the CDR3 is TGTGCCATCGAGGCGGACTCCTACGAGCAGTACTTC. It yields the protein CAIEADSYEQYF.

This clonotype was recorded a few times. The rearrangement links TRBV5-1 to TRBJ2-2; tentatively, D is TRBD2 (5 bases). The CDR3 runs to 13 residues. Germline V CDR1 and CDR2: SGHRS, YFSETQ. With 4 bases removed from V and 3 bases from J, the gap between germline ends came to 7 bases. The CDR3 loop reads CASSREYTGELFF. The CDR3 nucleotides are TGCGCCAGCAGCAGGGAGTACACCGGGGAGCTGTTTTTT.

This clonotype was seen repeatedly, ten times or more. The CDR3 loop is CASSLERSGTGYTF. DNA of the CDR3: TGTGCCAGCAGCTTAGAGCGCTCGGGGACGGGCTACACCTTC. The V and J genes are TRBV7-2 and TRBJ1-2, with D possibly TRBD1 on 5 matching bases. Germline V gene lookup returns CDR1 SGHTA and CDR2 FQGNSA. This CDR3 comprises 14 residues. V lost 1 base and J 8 bases, leaving 14 bases between the germline ends.

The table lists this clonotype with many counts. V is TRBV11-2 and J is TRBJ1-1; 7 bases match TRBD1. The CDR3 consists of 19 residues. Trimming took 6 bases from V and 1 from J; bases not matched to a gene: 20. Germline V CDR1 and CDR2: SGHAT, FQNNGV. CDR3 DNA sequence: TGTGCCAGCAGACCCCCGATCCGACAGGGAAGGCAGAAGAACACTGAAGCTTTCTTT. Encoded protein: CASRPPIRQGRQKNTEAFF.

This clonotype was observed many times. CDR3 coding DNA: TGTGCCAGCAGTTTAAGTGACAGGGGAGGCAATCAGCCCCAGCATTTT. Its protein product is CASSLSDRGGNQPQHF. The rearrangement links TRBV12-3 or TRBV12-4 to TRBJ1-5; 8 nucleotides match TRBD1. V lost 2 bases to trimming and J lost 2 bases; unmatched junction nucleotides: 5. The CDR3 spans 16 residues.

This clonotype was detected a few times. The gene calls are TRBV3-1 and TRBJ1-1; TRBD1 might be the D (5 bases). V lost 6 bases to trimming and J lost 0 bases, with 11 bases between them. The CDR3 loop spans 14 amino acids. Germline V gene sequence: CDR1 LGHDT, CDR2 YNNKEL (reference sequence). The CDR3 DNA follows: TGTGCCAGCAGTCAACAACAGGTGAACACTGAAGCTTTCTTT. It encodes CASSQQQVNTEAFF.